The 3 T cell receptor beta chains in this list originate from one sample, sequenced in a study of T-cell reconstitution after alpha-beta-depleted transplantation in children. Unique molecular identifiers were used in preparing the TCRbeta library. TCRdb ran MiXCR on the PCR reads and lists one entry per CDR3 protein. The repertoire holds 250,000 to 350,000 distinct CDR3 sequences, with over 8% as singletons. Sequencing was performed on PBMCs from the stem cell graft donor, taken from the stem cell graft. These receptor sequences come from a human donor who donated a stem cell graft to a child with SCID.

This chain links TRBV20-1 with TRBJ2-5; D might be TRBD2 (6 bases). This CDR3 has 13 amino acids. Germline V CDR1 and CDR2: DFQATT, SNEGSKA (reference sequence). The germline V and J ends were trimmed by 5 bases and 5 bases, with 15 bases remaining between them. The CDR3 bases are TGCAGTGCTCACAGACTAGGTGGGGAGACCCAGTACTTC. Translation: CSAHRLGGETQYF.

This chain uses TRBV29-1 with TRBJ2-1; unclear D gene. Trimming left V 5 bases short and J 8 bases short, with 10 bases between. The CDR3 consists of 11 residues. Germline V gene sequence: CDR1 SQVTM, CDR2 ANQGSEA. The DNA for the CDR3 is TGCAGCGTTATGGGAATATATGAGCAGTTCTTC. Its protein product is CSVMGIYEQFF.

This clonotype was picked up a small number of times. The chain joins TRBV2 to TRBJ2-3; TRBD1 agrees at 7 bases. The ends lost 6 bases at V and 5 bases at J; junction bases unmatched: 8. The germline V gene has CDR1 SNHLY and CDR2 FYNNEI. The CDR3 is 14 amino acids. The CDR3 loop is CASRTGIGIDTQYF. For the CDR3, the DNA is TGTGCCAGCAGGACAGGGATTGGGATAGATACGCAGTATTTT.